These 17 T cell receptor beta chains originate from one sample sequenced in a study of beta chain features in type 1 diabetes (dated by TCRdb to the late 2010s). To prepare the library, the immunoSEQ multiplex PCR assay was applied. The High Capacity cDNA Reverse Transcription Kit was used to reverse transcribe all of the isolated RNA, meaning that expressed TCRB transcripts were what got sequenced. The clones in this table, taken by TCRdb from immuneACCESS, are in-frame only. Not every clone is retained; where verified, under half of the shortfall comes from an unresolved V gene, and the cause of the rest is unknown. The sample yields about 620,000 clones; about a sixth were counted once. Approximately 0.099% of the sample is in the top ten clones. The sample comprised naive CD4+ T cells from blood. The sample's cell subset or site, from its label and the paper: true naive CD4+ T cells. The receptor source for this set is a man in his late teens or twenties in good health.

V and J are TRBV6-6 and TRBJ2-5; TRBD1 aligns across 10 bases. Germline-derived CDR1 and CDR2 are MNHNY and SVGAGI (reference sequence). The CDR3 runs to 15 residues. V lost 0 bases to trimming and J lost 5 bases; unmatched junction nucleotides: 3. Here the CDR3 reads CASSYSKDRGETQYF. CDR3 DNA sequence: TGTGCCAGCAGTTACTCGAAGGACAGGGGGGAGACCCAGTACTTC.

In its sample, this clone was seen a few times. The rearrangement links TRBV6-6 to TRBJ1-1; D possibly corresponds to TRBD1 (6 bases). CDR1 and CDR2 from the germline V gene are MNHNY and SVGAGI (reference sequence). This CDR3 is 16 amino acids long. Trimming left V 9 bases short and J 4 bases short, with 24 bases between. In DNA, the CDR3 is TGTGCCAGTCCCCCAAGTGGGGGGCGCGTGCCCACTGAAGCTTTCTTT. This gives the protein CASPPSGGRVPTEAFF.

In the case of this clone: Different DNA sequences within this sample yield the same CDR3. The gene calls are TRBV18 and TRBJ1-1; 8 bases map to TRBD1. The CDR3 covers 15 residues. V trimming: 3 bases; J trimming: 0 bases; junction bases outside the gene matches: 3. CDR1 and CDR2 from the germline V gene are KGHSH and LQKENI. The CDR3 DNA is TGTGCCAGCTCACCTGGACAGGGTATGAACACTGAAGCTTTCTTT. Encoded protein: CASSPGQGMNTEAFF.

This clone came up a few times. The chain joins TRBV6-6 to TRBJ1-2, with D tentatively TRBD1 (6 bases). Trimming shortened V by 2 bases and J by 8 bases, and 12 bases separated the two germline ends. CDR1 MNHNY and CDR2 SVGAGI come from the germline V gene (reference sequence). The CDR3 runs to 13 residues. In DNA, the CDR3 is TGTGCCAGCAGTTACCTGGCAGGGGAGGGCTACACCTTC. Translated: CASSYLAGEGYTF.

The chain has TRBV2 and TRBJ2-2; 7 bases map to TRBD1. This CDR3 has 14 amino acids. CDR1 and CDR2 (germline): SNHLY, FYNNEI. Trimming took 5 bases from V and 4 from J; bases not matched to a gene: 4. The CDR3 region is CASSWDRSTGELFF. The CDR3 nucleotides are TGTGCCAGCAGTTGGGACAGAAGCACCGGGGAGCTGTTTTTT.

The chain couples TRBV7-2 to TRBJ2-7; TRBD2 agrees at 7 bases. Germline lookup yields CDR1 SGHTA and CDR2 FQGNSA. Trimming removed 3 bases from V and 3 bases from J; junction bases left unmatched: 17. The CDR3 has 18 residues. DNA of the CDR3: TGTGCCAGCAGCTTCCTCCCAAGTCGTGGGGGGGGAGACTACGAGCAGTACTTC. This translates into CASSFLPSRGGGDYEQYF. Supplemented by reference TRBV7-2 and TRBJ2-7, the full variable domain reads GAGVSQSPSNKVTEKGKDVELRCDPISGHTALYWYRQSLGQGLEFLIYFQGNSAPDKSGLPSDRFSAERTGGSVSTLTIQRTQQEDSAVYLCASSFLPSRGGGDYEQYFGPGTRLTVT.

This chain links TRBV19 with TRBJ2-7, with TRBD1 as a possible D gene (6 bases). V lost 6 bases and J lost 2, with 14 bases in between. CDR1 LNHDA and CDR2 SQIVND come from the germline V gene (reference sequence). The CDR3 spans 14 residues. The CDR3 is CASSQDRGAYEQYF. As DNA, the CDR3 is TGTGCCAGTAGCCAGGACAGAGGCGCCTACGAGCAGTACTTC. The full variable domain, its missing parts supplied by reference TRBV19 and TRBJ2-7, is DGGITQSPKYLFRKEGQNVTLSCEQNLNHDAMYWYRQDPGQGLRLIYYSQIVNDFQKGDIAEGYSVSREKKESFPLTVTSAQKNPTAFYLCASSQDRGAYEQYFGPGTRLTVT.

The rearrangement uses TRBV9 and TRBJ1-4; TRBD1 is a possible D gene (6 bases). This CDR3 has 15 residues. Between the trimmed V and J ends, which lost 3 bases and 7 bases, there was a span of 16 bases. In germline, CDR1 is SGDLS, CDR2 YYNGEE. CDR3 in DNA: TGTGCCAGCAGCGAGGGGGGCAGGTTCGGTGAAAAACTGTTTTTT. Translation: CASSEGGRFGEKLFF.

This clone was observed a handful of times. The chain employs TRBV10-3 and TRBJ2-4, with D unclear. The CDR3 loop spans 14 amino acids. Germline V gives CDR1 ENHRY, CDR2 SYGVKD. V was trimmed by 1 base and J by 5 bases, leaving 9 bases between them. The CDR3 coding sequence is TGTGCCATCAGTGAGTTCAAAGACGAAAACATTCAGTACTTC. Translation: CAISEFKDENIQYF.

CDR3 protein: CASSYPGTATYEQYF. CDR3 sequence (DNA): TGCGCCAGCAGCTACCCGGGGACAGCAACCTACGAGCAGTACTTC. The V gene is TRBV5-1, the J gene TRBJ2-7, with 7 bases fitting TRBD1. CDR1 and CDR2 from the germline V gene are SGHRS and YFSETQ. The CDR3 contains 15 residues. V was pared by 3 bases and J by 2 bases, with 8 bases of the junction left unmatched.

The chain is built from TRBV18 and TRBJ1-1, with no clear D. The ends were cut back, 6 bases at V and 7 bases at J, with 12 bases in the middle. This CDR3 is built from 12 residues. CDR1 KGHSH and CDR2 LQKENI come from the germline V gene. In DNA, the CDR3 is TGTGCCAGCTCCCCTAGCGATGGTGAAGCTTTCTTT. As protein: CASSPSDGEAFF.

This clone was detected a few times. The rearrangement joins TRBV6-6 to TRBJ1-1; possible D gene TRBD1, 5 bases. This CDR3 contains 13 residues. V was cut by 5 bases and J by 4 bases, with 11 bases left in between. The germline CDR1 and CDR2 sequences are MNHNY and SVGAGI (reference sequence). The CDR3 reads CASSQGRGTEAFF. The CDR3 DNA follows: TGTGCCAGCAGTCAGGGAAGAGGCACTGAAGCTTTCTTT.

The chain combines TRBV7-2 with TRBJ2-5, with D perhaps given as TRBD1 or TRBD2 (5 bases each). The CDR3 is 17 amino acids. V dropped 0 bases and J dropped 5 bases, with 19 bases sitting between them. Germline-derived CDR1 and CDR2 are SGHTA and FQGNSA. Written as DNA, the CDR3 is TGTGCCAGCAGCTTAGCCGATATCCAGGGTCCGGGGGAGACCCAGTACTTC. It codes for CASSLADIQGPGETQYF.

The table lists this clone with a few counts. CDR3 protein: CASTRGAQTGELFF. In nucleotides, the CDR3 is TGTGCCAGCACTCGCGGGGCCCAGACCGGGGAGCTGTTTTTT. This sequence joins TRBV7-9 and TRBJ2-2, with a weak D call TRBD2 (6 bases). Deletions cut 7 bases from V and 5 bases from J, with 14 bases between. The CDR3 has 14 amino acids. Germline V gene data show CDR1 as SEHNR and CDR2 as FQNEAQ (reference sequence).

This clone was recorded a few times. V usage is TRBV4-1 and J usage is TRBJ2-4; the match to TRBD2 covers 11 bases. This CDR3 contains 19 residues. Germline V gene sequence: CDR1 MGHRA, CDR2 YSYEKL. The ends lost 1 base at V and 2 bases at J; junction bases unmatched: 10. The CDR3 reads CASSQGISGRAGTKNIQYF. The DNA for the CDR3 is TGCGCCAGCAGCCAAGGAATTAGCGGGAGGGCCGGGACCAAAAACATTCAGTACTTC.

The sample holds a few counts of this clone. CDR3 residues: CASSPKQGGETQYF. In nucleotides, the CDR3 is TGTGCCAGCTCACCCAAACAGGGAGGCGAGACCCAGTACTTC. The chain joins TRBV18 to TRBJ2-5; D is possibly TRBD1 or TRBD2 (6 bases each). Germline lookup yields CDR1 KGHSH and CDR2 LQKENI. The germline V and J ends were trimmed by 3 bases and 5 bases, with 13 bases remaining between them. This CDR3 has 14 amino acids.

The V and J genes are TRBV6-5 and TRBJ2-3; D could derive from TRBD1 or TRBD2 (5 bases each). Trimming cost V 6 bases and J 8 bases, with 18 bases left between them. The germline CDR1 and CDR2 sequences are MNHEY and SVGAGI. The CDR3 has 14 residues. CDR3 coding DNA: TGTGCCAGCAGGGGGACCTCGGGGCCCCCTACGCAGTATTTT. Translated, it gives CASRGTSGPPTQYF.